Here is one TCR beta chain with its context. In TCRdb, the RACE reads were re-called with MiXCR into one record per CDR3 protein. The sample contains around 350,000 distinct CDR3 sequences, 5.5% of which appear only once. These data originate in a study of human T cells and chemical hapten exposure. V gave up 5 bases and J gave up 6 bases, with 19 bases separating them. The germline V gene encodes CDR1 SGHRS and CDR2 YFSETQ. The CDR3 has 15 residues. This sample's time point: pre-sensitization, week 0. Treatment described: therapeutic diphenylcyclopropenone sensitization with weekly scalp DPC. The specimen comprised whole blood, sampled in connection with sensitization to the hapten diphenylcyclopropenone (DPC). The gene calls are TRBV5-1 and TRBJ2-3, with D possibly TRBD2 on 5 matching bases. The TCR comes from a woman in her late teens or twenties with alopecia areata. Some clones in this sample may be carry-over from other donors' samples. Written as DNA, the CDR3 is TGCGCCAGCAGTCCCGCCGTAGGGAGACCGGATACGCAGTATTTT. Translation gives CASSPAVGRPDTQYF. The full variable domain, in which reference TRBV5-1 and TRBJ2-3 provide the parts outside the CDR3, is KAGVTQTPRYLIKTRGQQVTLSCSPISGHRSVSWYQQTPGQGLQFLFEYFSETQRNKGNFPGRFSGRQFSNSRSEMNVSTLELGDSALYLCASSPAVGRPDTQYFGPGTRLTVL.